This note documents a single T cell receptor (beta chain) sequence. These data belong to a study of blood T cell repertoires in COVID-19. At the level of the study: The United States, Italy and Spain supplied acute and convalescent COVID-19 samples. The analysed material was cDNA or gDNA that came from T cells, B-cell-depleted T cells, or PBMCs.

How the authors handled the data: Estimation of nucleated cell counts relied on the amplification of reference gene primers. Sequencing was performed with immunoSEQ multiplex PCR; in TCRdb, only in-frame clones are kept and a portion is missing. D and trimming were read from the DNA, whereas the V and J calls and clone size are those reported in that table. The table records around 100,000 clones, about 91% of them present only once. The sequence derives from a man aged 50 to 59 with acute or convalescent COVID-19. Sample: peripheral blood.

The CDR3 spells CASSKGEGRRDQPQHF. The CDR3 nucleotides are TGTGCCAGTAGTAAAGGGGAGGGGAGGAGGGATCAGCCCCAGCATTTT. The V gene is TRBV19, the J gene TRBJ1-5, with a tentative D call TRBD1 (5 bases). Germline-derived CDR1 and CDR2 are LNHDA and SQIVND (reference sequence). The CDR3 is made up of 16 amino acids. V was shortened by 4 bases and J by 5 bases, with 18 bases between the two germline ends. Drawing the rest from reference TRBV19 and TRBJ1-5, the complete variable domain is DGGITQSPKYLFRKEGQNVTLSCEQNLNHDAMYWYRQDPGQGLRLIYYSQIVNDFQKGDIAEGYSVSREKKESFPLTVTSAQKNPTAFYLCASSKGEGRRDQPQHFGDGTRLSIL.